A selection of T cell receptor beta chains follows, all from one sample in a study of blood T cell repertoires in COVID-19. Profiling relied on immunoSEQ multiplex PCR, and the TCRdb table lists in-frame clones only, not all of them. The sample contains about 200,000 clones, about 86% of which appear only once. The sample comprised PBMCs or T cells enriched from blood (not recorded which). These receptor sequences come from a woman in her forties with acute COVID-19. CDR3s include the opening cysteine and the closing phenylalanine or tryptophan. A D gene is named only where the DNA matches it firmly. Clone size appears in some rows only: once, few, many, or a class for an expanded clone.

cdr3_aa cdr3_nt d_call v_call clone_size j_call
CATSRDHTQETQYF TGTGCCACCAGCAGAGATCACACCCAAGAGACCCAGTACTTC - TRBV15 - TRBJ2-5
CASTPLWGGNQPQHF TGTGCCAGTACCCCCCTGTGGGGAGGCAATCAGCCCCAGCATTTT - TRBV19 - TRBJ1-5
CASSLIFPGTANYGYTF TGTGCCAGCAGCTTGATTTTCCCCGGGACAGCTAACTATGGCTACACCTTC TRBD1 TRBV7-9 - TRBJ1-2
CASSFGQKETQYF TGTGCCAGCAGCTTTGGACAGAAAGAGACCCAGTACTTC - TRBV7-2 - TRBJ2-5
CAWSRRGETQYF TGTGCCTGGAGTAGGAGAGGGGAGACCCAGTACTTC - TRBV30 - TRBJ2-5
CASSLSGRAGETQYF TGTGCCAGCAGCTTAAGCGGGAGGGCGGGAGAGACCCAGTACTTC TRBD2 TRBV7-3 once TRBJ2-5
CASSPGRDFQETQYF TGTGCCAGCAGCCCCGGCCGGGACTTCCAAGAGACCCAGTACTTC - TRBV7-9 - TRBJ2-5
CASSQEWTHGELFF TGCGCCAGCAGCCAAGAATGGACTCACGGGGAGCTGTTTTTT - TRBV4-3 - TRBJ2-2
CATRPSGEDRQYF TGTGCCACCAGGCCCTCAGGGGAAGACCGCCAGTATTTT - TRBV24-1 - TRBJ2-3
CASSLPTTSPYEQYF TGCGCCAGCAGCCTCCCCACCACTAGCCCCTACGAGCAGTACTTC - TRBV5-1 - TRBJ2-7
CASSSGPLAGTYNEQFF TGTGCCAGCAGCTCGGGCCCCCTAGCGGGAACGTACAATGAGCAGTTCTTC TRBD2 TRBV7-3 - TRBJ2-1
CASSGTGGGGYTF TGTGCCAGCAGTGGCACAGGTGGAGGGGGCTACACCTTC - TRBV2 - TRBJ1-2
CASSLGAGVYNEQFF TGTGCCAGCAGCTTAGGAGCGGGAGTCTACAATGAGCAGTTCTTC TRBD2 TRBV7-9 - TRBJ2-1
CSVWRGGRTDTQYF TGCAGCGTTTGGCGGGGTGGACGCACAGATACGCAGTATTTT - TRBV29-1 - TRBJ2-3
CASSFFLKPQHF TGTGCCAGCAGTTTTTTCCTAAAGCCCCAGCATTTT - TRBV12-3/TRBV12-4 - TRBJ1-5
CASSPWTGGSYEQYF TGTGCCAGCAGTCCCTGGACAGGGGGTTCCTACGAGCAGTACTTC TRBD1 TRBV27 - TRBJ2-7
CASSLDGFGTPFPKEQYF TGTGCCAGCAGCTTAGATGGTTTTGGCACGCCATTTCCAAAGGAGCAGTACTTC - TRBV11-3 - TRBJ2-7
CASSLTTLGDEQFF TGTGCCAGCAGCTTGACTACTCTCGGGGATGAGCAGTTCTTC - TRBV11-2 - TRBJ2-1
CATSTGQGVMLEQYF TGTGCCACCAGCACTGGACAGGGGGTAATGTTAGAGCAGTACTTC TRBD1 TRBV15 - TRBJ2-7
CASTPSLAVYNEQFF TGTGCCAGTACCCCGAGTCTAGCGGTTTACAATGAGCAGTTCTTC TRBD2 TRBV19 - TRBJ2-1
CASRGDTSHEQYF TGTGCCAGCAGGGGGGACACTTCCCACGAGCAGTACTTC - TRBV28 - TRBJ2-7
CASSYSRGRGTDTQYF TGTGCCAGCAGTTACTCGAGAGGGAGAGGCACAGATACGCAGTATTTT - TRBV6-5 - TRBJ2-3
CSVEEQGADNEQFF TGCAGCGTTGAGGAACAGGGGGCTGACAATGAGCAGTTCTTC TRBD1 TRBV29-1 - TRBJ2-1
CASSLTGGLSALSGNSYEQYF TGTGCCAGCAGCCTGACAGGGGGCCTTAGCGCGCTTAGCGGTAACTCCTACGAGCAGTACTTC TRBD1 TRBV14 - TRBJ2-7
CATSEGQSGREKLFF TGTGCCACCAGTGAGGGACAGTCGGGAAGGGAAAAACTGTTTTTT TRBD1 TRBV24-1 few TRBJ1-4
CASRSLAGGGSAGELFF TGCGCCAGCAGGTCCCTGGCGGGAGGGGGTAGCGCCGGGGAGCTGTTTTTT TRBD2 TRBV10-2 - TRBJ2-2
CAITGQKQYEQYF TGTGCCATAACGGGACAGAAGCAATACGAGCAGTACTTC TRBD1 TRBV2 - TRBJ2-7
CASSLTGLAEETQYF TGCGCCAGCAGCTTGACGGGACTAGCGGAAGAGACCCAGTACTTC TRBD2 TRBV5-1 - TRBJ2-5
CATSRQITSYNEQFF TGTGCCACCAGCAGGCAGATTACCTCCTACAATGAGCAGTTCTTC - TRBV15 many TRBJ2-1
CASSDWVAGTGIVYAEAFF TGCGCCAGCAGTGACTGGGTCGCTGGGACAGGGATAGTCTACGCTGAAGCTTTCTTT TRBD1 TRBV10-1 - TRBJ1-1
CASSIDRGPGNTIYF TGCGCCAGCAGTATAGACAGGGGGCCAGGAAACACCATATATTTT TRBD1 TRBV5-1 - TRBJ1-3
CASSFQTGKGNSPLHF TGTGCCAGCAGCTTTCAGACAGGGAAGGGCAATTCACCCCTCCACTTT TRBD1 TRBV7-9 - TRBJ1-6
CASSPRDRITDTQYF TGTGCCAGCAGCCCGAGGGACAGAATTACAGATACGCAGTATTTT TRBD1 TRBV7-3 - TRBJ2-3
CASSYAQHYNSPLHF TGTGCCAGCAGCTACGCACAGCACTATAATTCACCCCTCCACTTT - TRBV3-1/TRBV3-2 - TRBJ1-6
CASSSPSENTEAFF TGTGCCAGCAGCTCCCCGAGCGAGAACACTGAAGCTTTCTTT - TRBV13 - TRBJ1-1
CASSYQGPAGNTIYF TGTGCCAGCAGTTACCAGGGTCCCGCTGGAAACACCATATATTTT - TRBV5-5 - TRBJ1-3
CASSLEGNEQFF TGTGCCAGCAGCTTAGAGGGGAATGAGCAGTTCTTC - TRBV7-9 once TRBJ2-1
CATSAGTGSILNTEAFF TGTGCCACCAGTGCCGGGACAGGGTCGATTCTGAACACTGAAGCTTTCTTT TRBD1 TRBV24-1 - TRBJ1-1
CASSDSSGSSTDTQYF TGTGCCAGCAGTGACTCGAGCGGGAGCAGCACAGATACGCAGTATTTT TRBD2 TRBV6-4 - TRBJ2-3
CASSLILAGQETQYF TGTGCCAGCAGCTTGATCCTAGCGGGACAAGAGACCCAGTACTTC TRBD2 TRBV5-4 once TRBJ2-5
CASRPIHRTSNQPQHF TGCGCCAGCAGACCAATTCACCGGACAAGCAATCAGCCCCAGCATTTT - TRBV23-1 once TRBJ1-5
CASTDDRFYGYTF TGTGCCAGCACCGACGACAGATTCTATGGCTACACCTTC - TRBV12-3/TRBV12-4 - TRBJ1-2
CASSPGLAGLEQYF TGCGCCAGCTCTCCCGGACTAGCGGGCCTAGAGCAGTACTTC TRBD2 TRBV5-1 - TRBJ2-7
CASRLTYEQFF TGTGCCAGCAGGCTGACATATGAGCAGTTCTTC - TRBV2 once TRBJ2-1
CASSLQQGGAFF TGTGCCAGCAGTTTACAGCAGGGGGGAGCTTTCTTT TRBD1 TRBV28 - TRBJ1-1
CASSFRGQGNEQFF TGTGCCAGCAGTTTCAGGGGGCAGGGCAATGAGCAGTTCTTC TRBD1 TRBV28 - TRBJ2-1
CASSTGLNTEAFF TGTGCCAGCAGTACAGGGTTAAACACTGAAGCTTTCTTT - TRBV2 - TRBJ1-1